This T cell receptor (beta chain) was found in a study of cytomegalovirus exposure and HLA in healthy donors. Overall study: The study's early data release held about 77 million unique TCRs from HLA-typed donors. Overall study findings and caveats: A later analysis reportedly identified an Asian-associated ancestry cluster as carrying fewer N-insertions than the roughly 670-donor mean. The records held CMV serostatus as the only immune exposure information.

The V and J ends lost 4 bases and 1 base respectively, with 13 bases between them. CDR3 length: 15 residues. Germline loops: CDR1 SGHDN, CDR2 FVKESK. As concerns this clone: Its antigen is undetermined.

Vbeta (60) and Jbeta (13) primers were used in the PCR. Sequencing used immunoSEQ multiplex PCR; TCRdb keeps in-frame clones, though not all of them. The data show under 150,000 clones, with under 90% seen just once and under 5% held by the top ten. Sequenced input: PBMCs. The TCR was taken from a woman aged 25 to 39 in good health and CMV-seronegative. The chain joins TRBV14 to TRBJ1-1; possible D gene TRBD1, 5 bases. CDR3 sequence: CASSRGTWGNTEAFF. The CDR3, as DNA: TGTGCCAGCAGCCGAGGGACTTGGGGGAACACTGAAGCTTTCTTT.